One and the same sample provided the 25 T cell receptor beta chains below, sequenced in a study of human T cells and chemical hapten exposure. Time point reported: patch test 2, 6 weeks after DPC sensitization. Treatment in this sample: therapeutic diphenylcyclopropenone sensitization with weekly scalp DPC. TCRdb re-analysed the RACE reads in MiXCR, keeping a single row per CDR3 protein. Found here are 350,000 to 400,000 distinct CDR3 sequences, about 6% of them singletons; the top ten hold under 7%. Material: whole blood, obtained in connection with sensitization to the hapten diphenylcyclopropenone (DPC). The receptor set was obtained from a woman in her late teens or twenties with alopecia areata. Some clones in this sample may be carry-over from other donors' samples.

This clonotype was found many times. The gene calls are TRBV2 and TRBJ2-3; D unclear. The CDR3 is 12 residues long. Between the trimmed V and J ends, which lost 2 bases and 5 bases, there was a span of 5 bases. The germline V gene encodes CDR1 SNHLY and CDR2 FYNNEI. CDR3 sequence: CASSEPQDTQYF. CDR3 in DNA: TGTGCCAGCAGTGAACCACAAGATACGCAGTATTTT.

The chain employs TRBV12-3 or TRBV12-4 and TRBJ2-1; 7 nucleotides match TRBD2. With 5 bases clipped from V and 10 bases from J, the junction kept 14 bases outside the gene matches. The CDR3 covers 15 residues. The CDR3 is CASSGSGTIVREQFF. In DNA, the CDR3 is TGTGCCAGCAGTGGGTCCGGGACTATAGTGCGAGAGCAGTTCTTC.

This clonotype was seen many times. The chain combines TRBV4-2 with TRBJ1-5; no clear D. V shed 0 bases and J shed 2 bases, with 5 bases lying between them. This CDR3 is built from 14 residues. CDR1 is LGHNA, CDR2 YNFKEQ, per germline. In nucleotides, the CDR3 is TGTGCCAGCAGCCAAGATGACGGCAATCAGCCCCAGCATTTT. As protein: CASSQDDGNQPQHF.

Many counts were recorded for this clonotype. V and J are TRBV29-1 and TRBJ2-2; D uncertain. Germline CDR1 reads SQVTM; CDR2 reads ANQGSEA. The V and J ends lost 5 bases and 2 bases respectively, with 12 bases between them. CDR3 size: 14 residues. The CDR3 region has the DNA TGCAGCGTTTCCAGGACCCTTAACACCGGGGAGCTGTTTTTT. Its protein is CSVSRTLNTGELFF.

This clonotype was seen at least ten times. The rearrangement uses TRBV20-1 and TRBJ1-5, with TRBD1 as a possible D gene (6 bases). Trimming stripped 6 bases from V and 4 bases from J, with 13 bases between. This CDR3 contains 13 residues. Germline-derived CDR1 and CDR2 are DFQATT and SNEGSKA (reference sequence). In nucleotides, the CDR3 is TGCAGTGCCAGGGGCAGGGAGAATCAGCCCCAGCATTTT. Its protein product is CSARGRENQPQHF.

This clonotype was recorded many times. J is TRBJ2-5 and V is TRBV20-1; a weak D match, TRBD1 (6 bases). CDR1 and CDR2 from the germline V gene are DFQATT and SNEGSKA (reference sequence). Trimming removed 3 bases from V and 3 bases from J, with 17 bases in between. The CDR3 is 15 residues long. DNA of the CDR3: TGCAGTGCTAGGGGGATGGGCAGGGGAAAAGAGACCCAGTACTTC. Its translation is CSARGMGRGKETQYF.

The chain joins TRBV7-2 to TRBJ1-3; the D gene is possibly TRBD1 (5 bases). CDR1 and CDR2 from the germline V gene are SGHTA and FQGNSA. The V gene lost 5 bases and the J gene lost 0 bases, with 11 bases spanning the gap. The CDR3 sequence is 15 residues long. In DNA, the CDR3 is TGTGCCAGCAGCGCAGGGCAGGCCTCTGGAAACACCATATATTTT. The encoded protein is CASSAGQASGNTIYF. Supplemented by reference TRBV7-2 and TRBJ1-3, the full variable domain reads GAGVSQSPSNKVTEKGKDVELRCDPISGHTALYWYRQSLGQGLEFLIYFQGNSAPDKSGLPSDRFSAERTGGSVSTLTIQRTQQEDSAVYLCASSAGQASGNTIYFGEGSWLTVV.

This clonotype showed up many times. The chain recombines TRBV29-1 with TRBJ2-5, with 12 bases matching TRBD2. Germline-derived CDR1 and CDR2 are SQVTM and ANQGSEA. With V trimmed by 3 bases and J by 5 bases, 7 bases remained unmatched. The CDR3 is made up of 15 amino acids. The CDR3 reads CSVELAGGPKETQYF. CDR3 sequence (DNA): TGCAGCGTTGAGCTAGCGGGGGGGCCGAAGGAGACCCAGTACTTC. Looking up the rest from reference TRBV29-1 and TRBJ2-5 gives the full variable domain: SAVISQKPSRDICQRGTSLTIQCQVDSQVTMMFWYRQQPGQSLTLIATANQGSEATYESGFVIDKFPISRPNLTFSTLTVSNMSPEDSSIYLCSVELAGGPKETQYFGPGTRLLVL.

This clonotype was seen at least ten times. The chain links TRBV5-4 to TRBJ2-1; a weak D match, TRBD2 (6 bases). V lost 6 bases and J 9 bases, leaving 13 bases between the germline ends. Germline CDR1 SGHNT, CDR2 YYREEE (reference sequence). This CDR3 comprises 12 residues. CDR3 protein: CASISGHGEQFF. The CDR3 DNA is TGTGCCAGCATTAGCGGCCACGGTGAGCAGTTCTTC. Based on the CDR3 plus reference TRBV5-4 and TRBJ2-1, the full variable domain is ETGVTQSPTHLIKTRGQQVTLRCSSQSGHNTVSWYQQALGQGPQFIFQYYREEENGRGNFPPRFSGLQFPNYSSELNVNALELDDSALYLCASISGHGEQFFGPGTRLTVL.

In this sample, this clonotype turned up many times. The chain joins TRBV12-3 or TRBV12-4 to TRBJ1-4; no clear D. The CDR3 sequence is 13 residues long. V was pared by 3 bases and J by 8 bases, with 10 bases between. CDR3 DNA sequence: TGTGCCAGCAGTTTCAGTGGGCGGGAAAAACTGTTTTTT. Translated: CASSFSGREKLFF.

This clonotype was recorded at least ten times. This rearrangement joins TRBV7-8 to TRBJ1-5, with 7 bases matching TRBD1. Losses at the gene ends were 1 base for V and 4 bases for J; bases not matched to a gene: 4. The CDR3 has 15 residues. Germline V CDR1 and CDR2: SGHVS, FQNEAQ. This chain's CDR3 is CASSLVGTENQPQHF. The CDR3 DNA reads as TGTGCCAGCAGCTTAGTCGGGACAGAGAATCAGCCCCAGCATTTT. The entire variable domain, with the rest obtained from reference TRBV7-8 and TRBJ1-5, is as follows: GAGVSQSPRYKVAKRGQDVALRCDPISGHVSLFWYQQALGQGPEFLTYFQNEAQLDKSGLPSDRFFAERPEGSVSTLKIQRTQQEDSAVYLCASSLVGTENQPQHFGDGTRLSIL.

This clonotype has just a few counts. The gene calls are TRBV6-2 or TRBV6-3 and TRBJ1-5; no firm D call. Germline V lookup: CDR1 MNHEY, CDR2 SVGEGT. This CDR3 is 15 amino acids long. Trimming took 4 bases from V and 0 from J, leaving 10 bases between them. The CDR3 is CASSLLSVSNQPQHF. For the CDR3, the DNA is TGTGCCAGCAGTTTACTCTCAGTTAGCAATCAGCCCCAGCATTTT.

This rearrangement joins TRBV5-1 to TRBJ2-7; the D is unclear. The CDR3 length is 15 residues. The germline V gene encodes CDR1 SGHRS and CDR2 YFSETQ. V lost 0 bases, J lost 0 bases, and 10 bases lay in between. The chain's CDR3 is CASSLEGKGSYEQYF. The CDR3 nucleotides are TGCGCCAGCAGCTTGGAAGGGAAAGGCTCCTACGAGCAGTACTTC. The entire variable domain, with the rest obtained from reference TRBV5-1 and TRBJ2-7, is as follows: KAGVTQTPRYLIKTRGQQVTLSCSPISGHRSVSWYQQTPGQGLQFLFEYFSETQRNKGNFPGRFSGRQFSNSRSEMNVSTLELGDSALYLCASSLEGKGSYEQYFGPGTRLTVT.

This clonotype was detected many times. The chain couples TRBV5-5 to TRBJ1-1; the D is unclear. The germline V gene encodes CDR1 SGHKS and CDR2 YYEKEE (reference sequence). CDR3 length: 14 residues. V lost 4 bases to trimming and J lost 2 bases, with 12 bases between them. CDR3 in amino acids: CASSPPASNTEAFF. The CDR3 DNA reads TGTGCCAGCAGCCCACCGGCCAGCAACACTGAAGCTTTCTTT.

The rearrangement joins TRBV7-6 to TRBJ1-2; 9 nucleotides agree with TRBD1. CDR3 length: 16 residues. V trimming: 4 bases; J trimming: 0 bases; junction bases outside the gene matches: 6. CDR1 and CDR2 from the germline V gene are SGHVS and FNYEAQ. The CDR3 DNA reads TGTGCCAGCAGCTACGGACAGGGGCTAGCTAACTATGGCTACACCTTC. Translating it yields CASSYGQGLANYGYTF.

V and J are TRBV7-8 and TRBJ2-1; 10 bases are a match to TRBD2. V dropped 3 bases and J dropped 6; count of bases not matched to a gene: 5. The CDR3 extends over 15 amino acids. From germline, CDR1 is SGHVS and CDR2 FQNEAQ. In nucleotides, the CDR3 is TGTGCCAGCAGCTTCGGGACTAGCGTGGGCAATGAGCAGTTCTTC. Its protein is CASSFGTSVGNEQFF.

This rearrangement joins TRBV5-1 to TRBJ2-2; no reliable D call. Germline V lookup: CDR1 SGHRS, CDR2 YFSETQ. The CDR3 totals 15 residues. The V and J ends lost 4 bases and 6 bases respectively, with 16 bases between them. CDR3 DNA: TGCGCCAGCAGCCCCTCGGGCTTCTCGGCCGGGGAGCTGTTTTTT. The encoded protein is CASSPSGFSAGELFF.

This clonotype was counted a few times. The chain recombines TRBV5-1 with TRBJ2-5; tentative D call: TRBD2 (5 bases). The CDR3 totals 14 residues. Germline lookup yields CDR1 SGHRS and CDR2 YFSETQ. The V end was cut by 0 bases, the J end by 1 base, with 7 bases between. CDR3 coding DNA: TGCGCCAGCAGCTTGGGAGGGCCCCAAGAGACCCAGTACTTC. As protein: CASSLGGPQETQYF.

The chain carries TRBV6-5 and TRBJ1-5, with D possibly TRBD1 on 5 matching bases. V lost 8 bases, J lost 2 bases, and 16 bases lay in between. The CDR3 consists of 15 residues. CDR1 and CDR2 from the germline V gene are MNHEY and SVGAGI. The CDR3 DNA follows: TGTGCCAGCGGTGGGGCGGGGTTAGGCAATCAGCCCCAGCATTTT. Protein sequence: CASGGAGLGNQPQHF.

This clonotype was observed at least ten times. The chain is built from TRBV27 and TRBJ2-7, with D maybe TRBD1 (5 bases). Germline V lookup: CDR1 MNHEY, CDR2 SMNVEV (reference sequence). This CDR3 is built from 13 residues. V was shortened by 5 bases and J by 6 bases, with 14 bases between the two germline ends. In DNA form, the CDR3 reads TGTGCCAGCAGTCCGCAGGGTTGGGGCGAGCAGTACTTC. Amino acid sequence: CASSPQGWGEQYF.

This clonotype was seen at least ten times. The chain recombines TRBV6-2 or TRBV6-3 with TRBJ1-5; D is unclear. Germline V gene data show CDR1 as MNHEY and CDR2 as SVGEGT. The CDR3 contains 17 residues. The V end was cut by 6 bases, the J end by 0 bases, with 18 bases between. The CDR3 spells CASSRKREGPSNQPQHF. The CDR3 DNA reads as TGTGCCAGCAGCCGTAAACGGGAGGGTCCTAGCAATCAGCCCCAGCATTTT.

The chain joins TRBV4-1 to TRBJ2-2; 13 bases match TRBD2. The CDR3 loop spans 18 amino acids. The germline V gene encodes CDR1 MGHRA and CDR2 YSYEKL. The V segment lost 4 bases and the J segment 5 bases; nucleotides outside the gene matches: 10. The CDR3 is CASSRAPGLAGYTGELFF. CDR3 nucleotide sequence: TGCGCCAGCAGCCGAGCACCGGGACTAGCGGGGTATACCGGGGAGCTGTTTTTT.

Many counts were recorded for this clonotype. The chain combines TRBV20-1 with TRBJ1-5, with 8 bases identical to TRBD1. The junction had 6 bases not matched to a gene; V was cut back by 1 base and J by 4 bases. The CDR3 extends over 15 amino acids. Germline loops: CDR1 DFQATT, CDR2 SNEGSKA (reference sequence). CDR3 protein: CSARARTGLNQPQHF. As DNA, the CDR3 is TGCAGTGCTAGAGCGAGGACAGGGCTAAATCAGCCCCAGCATTTT.

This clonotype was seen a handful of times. The DNA of the CDR3 is TGTGCCAGCAGCCCCCGCTGGCAGGGCGGGAGTAACATATATTTT. Protein: CASSPRWQGGSNIYF. This chain joins TRBV7-2 and TRBJ1-3; D possibly corresponds to TRBD1 (5 bases). Per germline, CDR1 SGHTA and CDR2 FQGNSA. The CDR3 spans 15 residues. Trimming took 5 bases from V and 12 from J, leaving 23 bases between them.

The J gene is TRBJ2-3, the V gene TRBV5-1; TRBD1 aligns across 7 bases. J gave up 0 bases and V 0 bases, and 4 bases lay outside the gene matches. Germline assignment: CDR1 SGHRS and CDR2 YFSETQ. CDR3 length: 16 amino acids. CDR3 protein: CASSLGNRGSTDTQYF. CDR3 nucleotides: TGCGCCAGCAGCTTGGGGAACAGGGGAAGCACAGATACGCAGTATTTT.